This T cell receptor beta chain emerged from a study of blood T cell repertoires in COVID-19. Across the whole study: Samples taken during acute and convalescent COVID-19 were collected in the United States, Italy and Spain. The cDNA or gDNA used as material had been derived from T cells, B-cell-depleted T cells, or PBMCs.

In the authors' workflow: How many nucleated cells were present was estimated from reference gene primer amplification. The method was immunoSEQ multiplex PCR; TCRdb's version includes in-frame clones alone and lacks a portion of them. V and J calls and clone size come straight from that table; D and trimming were deduced from the DNA. The sample includes 93,000 or so clones, more than 80% of them seen just once. This receptor was identified in a human donor in a cohort sampled during active COVID-19. The sequenced sample consisted of peripheral blood.

Here the CDR3 reads CASSQSGRGTGNTIYF. The CDR3 region has the DNA TGTGCCAGCAGCCAATCGGGCAGGGGAACTGGAAACACCATATATTTT. The J gene is TRBJ1-3, the V gene TRBV4-2, with D possibly TRBD1 on 6 matching bases. Deletions cut 2 bases from V and 2 bases from J, with 13 bases between. The CDR3 sequence is 16 residues long. CDR1 is LGHNA and CDR2 is YNFKEQ in the germline V gene.